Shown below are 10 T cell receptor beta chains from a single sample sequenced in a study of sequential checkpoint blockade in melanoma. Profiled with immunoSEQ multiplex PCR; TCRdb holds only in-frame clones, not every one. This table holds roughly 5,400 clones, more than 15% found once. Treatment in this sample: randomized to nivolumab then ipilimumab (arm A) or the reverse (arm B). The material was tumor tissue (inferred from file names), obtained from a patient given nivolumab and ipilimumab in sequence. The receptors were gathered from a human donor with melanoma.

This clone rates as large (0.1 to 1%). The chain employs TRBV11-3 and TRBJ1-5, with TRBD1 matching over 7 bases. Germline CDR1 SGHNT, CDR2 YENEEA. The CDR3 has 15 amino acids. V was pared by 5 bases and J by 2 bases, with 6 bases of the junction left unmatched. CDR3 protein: CASSIGGRGNQPQHF. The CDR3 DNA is TGTGCCAGCAGCATAGGGGGCAGAGGCAATCAGCCCCAGCATTTT.

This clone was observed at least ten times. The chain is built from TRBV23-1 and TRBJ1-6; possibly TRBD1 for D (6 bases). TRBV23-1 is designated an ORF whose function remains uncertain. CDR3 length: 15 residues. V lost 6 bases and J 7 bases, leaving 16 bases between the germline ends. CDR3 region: CASSQELQGNSPLHF. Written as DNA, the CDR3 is TGCGCCAGCAGCCAAGAATTGCAGGGGAATTCACCCCTCCACTTT.

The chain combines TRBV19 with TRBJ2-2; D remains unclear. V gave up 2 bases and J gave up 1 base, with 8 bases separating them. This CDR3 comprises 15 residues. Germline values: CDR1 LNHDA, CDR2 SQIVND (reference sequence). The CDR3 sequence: CASSITRQNTGELFF. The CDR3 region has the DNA TGTGCCAGTAGTATAACCAGGCAGAACACCGGGGAGCTGTTTTTT.

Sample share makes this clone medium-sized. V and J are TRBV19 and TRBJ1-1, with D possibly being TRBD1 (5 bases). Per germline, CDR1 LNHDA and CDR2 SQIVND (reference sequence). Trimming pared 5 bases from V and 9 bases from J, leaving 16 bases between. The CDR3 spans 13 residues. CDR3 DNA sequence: TGTGCCAGTAGTCAATCCGGGGCAGGCCAAGCTTTCTTT. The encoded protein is CASSQSGAGQAFF.

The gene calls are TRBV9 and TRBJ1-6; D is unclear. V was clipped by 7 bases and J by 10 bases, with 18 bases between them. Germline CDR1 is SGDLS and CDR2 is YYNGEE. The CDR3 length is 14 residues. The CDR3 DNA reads TGTGCCAGCTCCCTCGGCCAGGCCCCCTCACCCCTCCACTTT. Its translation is CASSLGQAPSPLHF.

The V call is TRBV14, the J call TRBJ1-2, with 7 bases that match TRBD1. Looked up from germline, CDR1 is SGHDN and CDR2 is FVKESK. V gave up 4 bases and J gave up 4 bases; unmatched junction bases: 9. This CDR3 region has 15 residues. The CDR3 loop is CASSRMGQTLYGYTF. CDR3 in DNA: TGTGCCAGCAGCCGGATGGGACAGACCCTCTATGGCTACACCTTC.

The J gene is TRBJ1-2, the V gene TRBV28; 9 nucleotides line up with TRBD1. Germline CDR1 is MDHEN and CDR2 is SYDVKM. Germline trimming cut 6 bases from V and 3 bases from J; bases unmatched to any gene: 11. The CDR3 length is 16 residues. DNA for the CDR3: TGTGCCAGCAGGTCAACACAGGGGGCAAAGGACTATGGCTACACCTTC. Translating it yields CASRSTQGAKDYGYTF.

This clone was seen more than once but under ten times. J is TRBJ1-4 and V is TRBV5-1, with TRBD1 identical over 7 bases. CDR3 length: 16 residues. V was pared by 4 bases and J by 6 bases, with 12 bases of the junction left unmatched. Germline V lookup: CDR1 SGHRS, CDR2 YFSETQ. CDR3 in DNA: TGCGCCAGCAGCCGAGACTTACAGGGGAGGTATGAAAAACTGTTTTTT. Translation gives CASSRDLQGRYEKLFF.

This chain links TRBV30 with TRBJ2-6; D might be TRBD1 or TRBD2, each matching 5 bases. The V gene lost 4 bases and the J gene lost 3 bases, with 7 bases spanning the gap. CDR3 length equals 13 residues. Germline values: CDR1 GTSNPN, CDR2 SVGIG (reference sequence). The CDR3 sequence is CAWTRGGANVLTF. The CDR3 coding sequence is TGTGCCTGGACGAGGGGTGGGGCCAACGTCCTGACTTTC. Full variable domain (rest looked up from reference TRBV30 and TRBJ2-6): SQTIHQWPATLVQPVGSPLSLECTVEGTSNPNLYWYRQAAGRGLQLLFYSVGIGQISSEVPQNLSASRPQDRQFILSSKKLLLSDSGFYLCAWTRGGANVLTFGAGSRLTVL.

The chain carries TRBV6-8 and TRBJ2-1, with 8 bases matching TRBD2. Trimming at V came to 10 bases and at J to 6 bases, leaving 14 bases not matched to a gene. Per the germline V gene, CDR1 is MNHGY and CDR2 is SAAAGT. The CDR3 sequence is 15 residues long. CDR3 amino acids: CAIRPTGTRGNEQFF. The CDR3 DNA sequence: TGTGCCATCAGGCCGACCGGGACTAGGGGCAATGAGCAGTTCTTC.